What follows describes a single T cell receptor (beta chain). This clone was counted only a few times. What this receptor recognizes is not known. Here, both gene names and germline sequences come from the mouse. Library generation was performed with the immunoSEQ multiplex PCR assay. RNA was extracted from all samples and reverse transcribed into cDNA, which served as template for TCR sequencing. First-strand cDNA was synthesized using SuperScript III with a 2:1 mix of oligo-dT and random hexamers. A synthetic immune receptor repertoire was used to measure amplification bias, and any remaining bias was corrected computationally. Libraries were sequenced on Illumina HiSeq with 60 bp reads covering the CDR3, read from J toward V. In the original analysis: Raw reads were preprocessed for error removal, and CDR3 was defined according to IMGT conventions as running from the conserved cysteine to phenylalanine. Clonality was calculated as 1 minus Shannon entropy normalized by log2 of the number of productive unique TCRs. CD4 or CD8 identity of scalp clones was inferred by cross-referencing scalp TCRbeta sequences with sorted blood CD4 and CD8 repertoires. Not all clones reach the TCRdb copy of this immuneACCESS table, which keeps in-frame sequences only. Checked studies attribute under half of the gap to unresolved V genes and leave the rest unexplained. V, J and clone size are taken as reported in that table, and D and trimming were inferred from the DNA itself. The table shows roughly 120,000 clones here, with no singletons. In total, the top ten clones hold about 18% of the sample.

This entry is derived from a study of CD8+ T cells in alopecia areata (dated by TCRdb to 2016 to 2018). For context, the study as a whole: Skin from C3H/HeJ donors with spontaneous alopecia (roughly 6-12 months old) was grafted onto female C3H/HeJ recipients that were roughly 6-11 weeks old. The study used high-throughput TCRbeta sequencing to examine T cell clonal expansion in alopecia areata, in both the C3H/HeJ mouse model and human patients. Human TCRbeta sequencing covered scalp tissue and sorted CD4+ and CD8+ peripheral blood T cells from patchy and totalis/universalis alopecia areata patients and healthy controls. Clonality in the scalp was compared among normal scalp (n=4), patchy alopecia areata scalp (n=8), and alopecia totalis/universalis scalp (n=8). RNA came from the PAXgene miRNA kit for fixed scalp, the miRNeasy kit for PBMCs, and the RNeasy kit for mouse skin. TCRbeta CDR3 regions were amplified by immunoSEQ multiplex PCR with 35 Vbeta forward and 13 Jbeta reverse primers.

Study-wide findings and limitations: Unlike mouse skin, which is dominated by gammadelta T cells, normal human skin has resident alphabeta T cells that are also sequenced, and this complicates analysis of the scalp TCR repertoire. Higher clonality and more expanded CD8+ clones were observed in lesional scalp than in normal scalp, particularly in alopecia totalis/universalis, a finding suggestive of antigenic drive. Compared with mice, TCR sequences shared between patients were less clear, possibly partly because of HLA diversity across the patient population.

The specimen was lesional skin. The receptor comes from a C3H/HeJ mouse with alopecia areata. With respect to MHC, this strain carries the haplotype H2-k.

The sequenced part of the CDR3 DNA is TGCACCTGCAGTGCCCGACCGGGGGGCTCATAT. Its amino acids are CTCSARPGGSY. The CDR3 in its entirety is CTCSARPGGSYEQYF. The chain is encoded by TRBV1 joined to TRBJ2-7; TRBD2 might be the D gene, on 7 matching bases. The read finishes 4 residues shy of the CDR3 end, and the germline J gene is used to complete it. The CDR1 and CDR2 encoded by the germline V gene (reference sequence) are NSQYPW and LRSPGD. The CDR3 runs 15 residues from the cysteine to the phenylalanine. The DNA covers only part of the CDR3, 33 bases in frame from base 1.